The rows below give T cell receptor beta chains drawn from one sample of a study of radiotherapy plus CTLA-4 blockade in lung cancer. TCRdb's copy holds only in-frame clones and misses some; the assay was immunoSEQ multiplex PCR. This sample has over 85,000 clones, with around 83% found just once. This specimen consisted of peripheral blood, obtained from a patient treated with radiotherapy plus ipilimumab. The receptors here all came from a human donor with non-small cell lung cancer that progressed on radiotherapy plus ipilimumab. CDR3s include the opening cysteine and the closing phenylalanine or tryptophan. The D gene is left open where the match is weak. For some rows the clone size is stated as once, few or many, or as a class when expanded; others skip it.

size | D | J | V | DNA | CDR3
- | TRBD2 | TRBJ2-1 | TRBV29-1 | TGCAGCGCCTTCTCTAGCGGGGAGCAGTTCTTC | CSAFSSGEQFF
- | - | TRBJ1-3 | TRBV9 | TGTGCCAGCAGCGTAGAATTGAGGGAGAGCTCTGGAAACACCATATATTTT | CASSVELRESSGNTIYF
- | - | TRBJ1-1 | TRBV11-2 | TGTGCCAGCAGCAAAGGGGTGGGAGGAGGAATGAACACTGAAGCTTTCTTT | CASSKGVGGGMNTEAFF
- | - | TRBJ2-7 | TRBV19 | TGTGCCAGTAGGTTAGACAGGCGGGCCTACGAGCAGTACTTC | CASRLDRRAYEQYF
- | TRBD2 | TRBJ2-1 | TRBV4-2 | TGTGCCAGCAGCCAAGCACTAGCGGATAATGAGCAGTTCTTC | CASSQALADNEQFF
- | - | TRBJ2-3 | TRBV13 | TGTGCCAGCAGCGCCCGGGCCTCCACAGATACGCAGTATTTT | CASSARASTDTQYF
- | - | TRBJ2-5 | TRBV18 | TGTGCCAGCTCACCACCGGATTTAAGGGAGACCCAGTACTTC | CASSPPDLRETQYF
few | - | TRBJ2-4 | TRBV19 | TGTGCCAGTAGTATGAGATCGAACATTCAGTACTTC | CASSMRSNIQYF
- | TRBD2 | TRBJ2-1 | TRBV7-2 | TGTGCCAGCAGCTTAGGAACTAGCGGTTACAATGAGCAGTTCTTC | CASSLGTSGYNEQFF
once | - | TRBJ2-1 | TRBV9 | TGTGCCAGCAGCGTAGGTTCTCTTGAGCAGTTCTTC | CASSVGSLEQFF
- | - | TRBJ1-2 | TRBV5-1 | TGCGCCAGCAGCTTGGAAGGTTCTAACTATGGCTACACCTTC | CASSLEGSNYGYTF
- | - | TRBJ2-7 | TRBV5-1 | TGCGCCAGCAGCTCCTCCTCGTCGGGTCGGGTTACCTACGAGCAGTACTTC | CASSSSSSGRVTYEQYF
- | - | TRBJ2-4 | TRBV11-2 | TGTGCCAGCAGCTTATTTACGACAGAACGAAAAAACATTCAGTACTTC | CASSLFTTERKNIQYF
- | TRBD1 | TRBJ1-3 | TRBV10-2 | TGCGCCAGCAGTTTACAGGGGGCTGGAAACACCATATATTTT | CASSLQGAGNTIYF
- | TRBD2 | TRBJ2-2 | TRBV27 | TGTGCCAGCAGTCCGACGCCACTAGCGGGAATGAACACCGGGGAGCTGTTTTTT | CASSPTPLAGMNTGELFF
- | - | TRBJ2-4 | TRBV2 | TGTGCCAGCAGTGAAGCTGGGTTTTCGACCAAAAACATTCAGTACTTC | CASSEAGFSTKNIQYF
- | - | TRBJ2-3 | TRBV5-5 | TGTGCCAGCAGCTTTCTTCCTAGCGGCACAGATACGCAGTATTTT | CASSFLPSGTDTQYF
- | - | TRBJ1-1 | TRBV28 | TGTGCCAGCAGTTTATGGACCCCGAACACTGAAGCTTTCTTT | CASSLWTPNTEAFF
- | - | TRBJ2-3 | TRBV19 | TGTGCCAGTGCGGGACGGTCTAGCACAGATACGCAGTATTTT | CASAGRSSTDTQYF
once | - | TRBJ2-7 | TRBV27 | TGTGCCAGCAGTCCATGGACAGCCTCCTACGAGCAGTACTTC | CASSPWTASYEQYF
- | - | TRBJ2-5 | TRBV7-3 | TGTGCCAGCAGCTTAACATTCGGGGGTCAAGAGACCCAGTACTTC | CASSLTFGGQETQYF
once | TRBD2 | TRBJ2-3 | TRBV4-2 | TGTGCCAGCAGCCAGGGACTAGCGGGAGGAAAAGATACGCAGTATTTT | CASSQGLAGGKDTQYF
- | - | TRBJ2-5 | TRBV7-9 | TGTGCCAGCAGCCAAAAAGTCCCACCGGGAATTAAAAAGACCCAGTACTTC | CASSQKVPPGIKKTQYF
- | - | TRBJ2-1 | TRBV29-1 | TGCAGCTCCAATGAGCAGTTCTTC | CSSNEQFF